This TCR beta chain was documented in a study of shared clonotypes between healthy human individuals. Study information: Aged between 18 and 49, the donors were two women and a few men.

Notes on the study in general: With several donors compared, around 5% of naive CD4 clonotypes were shared.

The sorted-subset replicate PCRs were given around 200 ng DNA, which is tens of thousands of T cell genomes. TCRdb's table, derived via immunoSEQ multiplex PCR, lists solely in-frame clones and lacks some. The sample lists approximately 2.3 million clones; roughly 93% were seen once. Adults of Caucasian background living in Nashville, Tennessee made up all donors. Points on this clone: The target antigen is unknown. Other DNA variants within this sample encode the same CDR3.

V shed 0 bases and J 4 bases; nucleotides not matched to a gene: 3. The CDR3 consists of 16 residues. In germline, CDR1 is ENHRY, CDR2 SYGVKD. The sequence was obtained from a man aged 18 to 35 in good health. Some clones in this sample may be carry-over from other donors' samples. This rearrangement joins TRBV10-3 to TRBJ2-1; 10 positions match TRBD2. Material: naive CD4+ T cells from PBMCs. Subset meaning: CD45RA+ positively selected. The CDR3 region is CAISESGSGGYNEQFF. Written as DNA, the CDR3 is TGTGCCATCAGTGAGTCGGGTAGCGGGGGGTACAATGAGCAGTTCTTC.